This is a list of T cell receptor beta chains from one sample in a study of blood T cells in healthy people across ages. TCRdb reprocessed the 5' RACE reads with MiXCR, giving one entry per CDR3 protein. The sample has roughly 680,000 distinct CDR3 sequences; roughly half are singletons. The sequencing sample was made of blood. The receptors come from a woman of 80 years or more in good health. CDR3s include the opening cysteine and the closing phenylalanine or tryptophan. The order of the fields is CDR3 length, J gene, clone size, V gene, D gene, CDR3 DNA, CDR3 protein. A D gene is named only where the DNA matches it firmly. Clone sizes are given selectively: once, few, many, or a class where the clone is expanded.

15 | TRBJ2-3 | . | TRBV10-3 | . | TGTGCCACCGCGAAGGGGGGGGGCTCGTCAGATACGCAGTATTTT | CATAKGGGSSDTQYF
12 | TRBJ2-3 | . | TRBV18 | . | TGTGCCAGCTCACAGGCCACAGATACGCAGTATTTT | CASSQATDTQYF
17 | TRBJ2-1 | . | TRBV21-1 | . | TGTGCCAGCAGCAAGATCGGCAGGGATAAAGGCTACAATGAGCAGTTCTTC | CASSKIGRDKGYNEQFF
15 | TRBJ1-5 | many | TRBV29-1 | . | TGCAGCGCCGCAATCGCACGGGGGGACGGTCAGCCCCAGCATTTT | CSAAIARGDGQPQHF
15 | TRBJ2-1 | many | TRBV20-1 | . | TGCAGTGCTAGAGTGGCGGGACAGAGGGCAGGTGAGCAGTTCTTC | CSARVAGQRAGEQFF
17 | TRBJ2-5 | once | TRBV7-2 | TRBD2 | TGTGCCAGCAGCTCAGATCGGGCGGGGGGGCAGGAAGAGACCCAGTACTTC | CASSSDRAGGQEETQYF
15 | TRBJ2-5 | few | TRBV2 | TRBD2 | TGTGCCAGCAAACTAGCGGGAGGGCCCTCAGAGACCCAGTACTTC | CASKLAGGPSETQYF
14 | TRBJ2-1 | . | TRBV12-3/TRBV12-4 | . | TGTGCCTGCAGTGTCAAGCGGGACAACAATGAGCAGTTCTTC | CACSVKRDNNEQFF
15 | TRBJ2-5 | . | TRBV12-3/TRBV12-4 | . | TGTGCCAGCAGTTTCGGTCAGGCCTTCTACAATGAGCAGTACTTC | CASSFGQAFYNEQYF
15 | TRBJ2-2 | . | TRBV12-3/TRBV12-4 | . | TGTGCCAGCACCCTGCCAGGGACGAACACCGGGGAGCTGTTTTTT | CASTLPGTNTGELFF
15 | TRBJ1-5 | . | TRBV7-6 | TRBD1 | TGTGCCAGCAGTCCCGGGACAGGGATTGGTCAGCCCCAGCATTTT | CASSPGTGIGQPQHF